These 26 T cell receptor beta chains were all obtained from the same sample, sequenced in a study of type 1 and type 2 diabetes patients listed by TCRdb under 2016. The reads were generated on an Illumina MiSeq. Genomic DNA from sorted T cell subsets served as template for TCRbeta CDR3 amplification. The TCRbeta CDR3 region was amplified by multiplex PCR with 30 forward and 13 reverse primers. TCRdb took the public reads, trimmed them with fastp at Q25, ran MiXCR for clone calling and kept in-frame beta chains. For every CDR3 protein sequence, its rows merge into one entry that carries the most common genes and DNA. Counted in this sample were fewer than 350,000 distinct CDR3 sequences; around 47% of them appeared once. Around 15% of the sample belongs to the ten largest clones. Source material: peripheral blood mononuclear cells (PBMCs). Receptor source: a young man with type 2 diabetes.

Concerning this clonotype itself: An end of the junction does not agree with germline; a read error may underlie this. The chain has TRBV6-6 and TRBJ2-1, with TRBD1 matching 9 bases. From germline, CDR1 is MNHNY and CDR2 SVGAGI (reference sequence). CDR3 length: 14 amino acids. The CDR3 coding sequence is TGTGCCAGCAGCGACAGGGGGACCTACAGTGAGCAGTTCTTC. This translates into CASSDRGTYSEQFF.

In its sample, this clonotype was seen a few times. This chain connects TRBV29-1 to TRBJ2-1, with a possible D match to TRBD1 (5 bases). The V and J ends lost 4 bases and 8 bases respectively, with 12 bases between them. This CDR3 is 12 amino acids long. The V gene's germline CDR1 is SQVTM and CDR2 ANQGSEA. The DNA of the CDR3 is TGCAGCGTTGTGAGTAGGGGTGATGAGCAGTTCTTC. Protein sequence: CSVVSRGDEQFF.

This clonotype came up a few times. The CDR3 sequence is CASSLPGLREVGVEQYF. DNA of the CDR3: TGTGCCAGCAGCCTCCCCGGACTCCGTGAGGTGGGGGTCGAGCAGTACTTC. V usage is TRBV28 and J usage is TRBJ2-7; D possibly matches TRBD1 or TRBD2 (5 bases each). The CDR3 contains 17 residues. Germline assignment: CDR1 MDHEN and CDR2 SYDVKM. Trimming pared 6 bases from V and 6 bases from J, leaving 27 bases between.

Regarding this clonotype: The junction departs from germline at one end; a sequencing error may be responsible. The CDR3 spells CAISSSTSPETQCF. Written as DNA, the CDR3 is TGTGCCATCAGTTCCTCGACTAGCCCGGAGACCCAGTGCTTC. This chain links TRBV10-3 with TRBJ2-5; 7 nucleotides align to TRBD2. Germline V gives CDR1 ENHRY, CDR2 SYGVKD. CDR3 length: 14 amino acids.

There are a few counts of this clonotype. CDR3: CASSQVPGGRYEQYF. The CDR3 DNA sequence: TGCGCCAGCAGCCAAGTTCCAGGGGGCCGCTACGAGCAGTACTTC. The J gene is TRBJ2-7, the V gene TRBV4-1; TRBD1 matches at 8 bases. CDR1 is MGHRA and CDR2 is YSYEKL in the germline V gene. V lost 1 base and J lost 3; bases outside the gene matches: 5. The CDR3 loop spans 15 amino acids.

Of note for this clonotype: It is likely a read error, because the conserved phenylalanine at the end of the CDR3 is missing. The chain links TRBV6-6 to TRBJ2-7, with TRBD2 matching 10 bases. The V segment lost 6 bases and the J segment 4 bases; nucleotides outside the gene matches: 9. Per the germline V gene, CDR1 is MNHNY and CDR2 is SVGAGI (reference sequence). The CDR3 extends over 15 amino acids. Here the CDR3 DNA reads TGTGCCAGCAGCAGCCTAGCGGGAGAGGGTTACGAGCAGTACCTC. Protein sequence: CASSSLAGEGYEQYL.

This clonotype has only a few counts. The CDR3 spells CASSGSPRDRGANTQYF. The CDR3, as DNA: TGTGCCAGCAGTGGGAGCCCCCGGGACAGGGGGGCGAATACGCAGTATTTT. This chain connects TRBV2 to TRBJ2-3, with 11 bases fitting TRBD1. CDR3 length: 17 residues. CDR1 is SNHLY, CDR2 FYNNEI, per germline. J gave up 7 bases and V 4 bases, and 13 bases lay outside the gene matches.

This clonotype was observed a handful of times. V gene TRBV2 combines with J gene TRBJ1-1; D might be TRBD1 (6 bases). Per germline, CDR1 SNHLY and CDR2 FYNNEI. The CDR3 has 15 residues. V gave up 4 bases and J gave up 9 bases, with 21 bases separating them. CDR3 coding DNA: TGTGCCAGCAGTGGAACTTCGGGACAATTGGTACAAGCTTTCTTT. Its translation is CASSGTSGQLVQAFF. Variable domain in full (rest from reference TRBV2 and TRBJ1-1): EPEVTQTPSHQVTQMGQEVILRCVPISNHLYFYWYRQILGQKVEFLVSFYNNEISEKSEIFDDQFSVERPDGSNFTLKIRSTKLEDSAMYFCASSGTSGQLVQAFFGQGTRLTVV.

V usage is TRBV7-9 and J usage is TRBJ2-1; 10 nucleotides match TRBD2. This CDR3 spans 15 amino acids. Germline V CDR1 and CDR2: SEHNR, FQNEAQ (reference sequence). Losses at the gene ends were 3 bases for V and 8 bases for J; bases not matched to a gene: 7. CDR3 DNA sequence: TGTGCCAGCAGCTTGGTGGGAGCGGGAGGGGATGAGCAGTTCTTC. This codes for CASSLVGAGGDEQFF. The whole variable domain, filled in from reference TRBV7-9 and TRBJ2-1, reads DTGVSQNPRHKITKRGQNVTFRCDPISEHNRLYWYRQTLGQGPEFLTYFQNEAQLEKSRLLSDRFSAERPKGSFSTLEIQRTEQGDSAMYLCASSLVGAGGDEQFFGPGTRLTVL.

The V call is TRBV28, the J call TRBJ2-3; 7 bases map to TRBD2. Germline V gene lookup returns CDR1 MDHEN and CDR2 SYDVKM. The ends lost 3 bases at V and 1 base at J; junction bases unmatched: 4. There are 15 residues in the CDR3. The CDR3 DNA reads TGTGCCAGCAGTTTCTACGCGGGAGGCACAGATACGCAGTATTTT. This sequence encodes CASSFYAGGTDTQYF.

To note about this clonotype: One end of the junction is discordant with germline, which a read error may explain. The chain is built from TRBV4-2 and TRBJ2-3; 14 nucleotides agree with TRBD2. Germline lookup yields CDR1 LGHNA and CDR2 YNFKEQ. The CDR3 consists of 17 residues. This CDR3 reads CASRGLAGDMGPDTRYF. The CDR3 DNA follows: TGTGCCAGCAGGGGACTAGCGGGAGATATGGGGCCAGATACGCGGTATTTT.

Worth noting for this clonotype: This could be a read error, since a much larger clone is one nucleotide away. The rearrangement joins TRBV25-1 to TRBJ1-5; no firm D call. Germline CDR1 MGHDK, CDR2 SYGVNS. V dropped 5 bases and J dropped 3 bases, with 11 bases sitting between them. This CDR3 contains 14 residues. CDR3 sequence: CASSKSGYNQPQHF. The CDR3 nucleotides are TGTGCCAGCAGTAAATCGGGATACAATCAGCCCCAGCATTTT. The full variable domain, its missing parts supplied by reference TRBV25-1 and TRBJ1-5, is EADIYQTPRYLVIGTGKKITLECSQTMGHDKMYWYQQDPGMELHLIHYSYGVNSTEKGDLSSESTVSRIRTEHFPLTLESARPSHTSQYLCASSKSGYNQPQHFGDGTRLSIL.

The sample holds a few counts of this clonotype. This chain joins TRBV19 and TRBJ1-4; 8 bases agree with TRBD1. Trimming removed 9 bases from V and 4 bases from J; junction bases left unmatched: 7. CDR1 and CDR2 (germline): LNHDA, SQIVND (reference sequence). The CDR3 extends over 14 amino acids. CDR3 sequence reads: CASDEGTGNEKLFF. CDR3 DNA: TGTGCCAGCGATGAGGGGACAGGTAATGAAAAACTGTTTTTT. The entire variable domain, with the rest obtained from reference TRBV19 and TRBJ1-4, is as follows: DGGITQSPKYLFRKEGQNVTLSCEQNLNHDAMYWYRQDPGQGLRLIYYSQIVNDFQKGDIAEGYSVSREKKESFPLTVTSAQKNPTAFYLCASDEGTGNEKLFFGSGTQLSVL.

V gene TRBV2 combines with J gene TRBJ2-7; 9 nucleotides align to TRBD2. CDR3 length equals 14 residues. Germline CDR1 reads SNHLY; CDR2 reads FYNNEI. The trim removed 7 bases at V and 6 bases at J, leaving 10 bases unmatched. In DNA form, the CDR3 reads TGTGCCAGCAAACCCGTGACTAGCGGACCCGAGCAGTACTTC. It specifies CASKPVTSGPEQYF.

Written as DNA, the CDR3 is TGTGCCACCAGCCACAGGGAAAGGAAGCCCAATGAGCAGTTCTTC. Its translation: CATSHRERKPNEQFF. This chain uses TRBV6-2 or TRBV6-3 with TRBJ2-1; D perhaps matches TRBD1 (6 bases). Trimming shortened V by 10 bases and J by 6 bases, and 22 bases separated the two germline ends. The CDR3 length is 15 residues. CDR1 is MNHEY, CDR2 SVGEGT, per germline.

The chain is built from TRBV9 and TRBJ2-2, with TRBD2 identical over 10 bases. The CDR3 contains 17 residues. V lost 0 bases and J lost 4; bases outside the gene matches: 6. In germline, CDR1 is SGDLS, CDR2 YYNGEE. The CDR3 DNA reads TGTGCCAGCAGCGTAGACGGGGGACTAGCGCGCACCGGGGAGCTGTTTTTT. Translation gives CASSVDGGLARTGELFF.

This clonotype has just a few counts. V and J are TRBV19 and TRBJ1-1; the D gene is possibly TRBD1 (5 bases). The germline CDR1 and CDR2 sequences are LNHDA and SQIVND (reference sequence). This CDR3 region has 14 residues. The V gene lost 4 bases and the J gene lost 4 bases, with 13 bases spanning the gap. CDR3 sequence (DNA): TGTGCCAGTAGTAGACAGCCCCCGAGCACTGAAGCTTTCTTT. As protein: CASSRQPPSTEAFF.

As DNA, the CDR3 is TGTGCCACCCACGGGGGGCGAGGGACCCAGTACTTC. Encoded protein: CATHGGRGTQYF. The chain is built from TRBV2 and TRBJ2-5; D perhaps matches TRBD2 (7 bases). The CDR3 totals 12 residues. Trimming left V 10 bases short and J 7 bases short, with 16 bases between. The germline V gene has CDR1 SNHLY and CDR2 FYNNEI.

This clonotype was observed a handful of times. The J gene is TRBJ1-1, the V gene TRBV6-6, with no clear D. Germline lookup yields CDR1 MNHNY and CDR2 SVGAGI (reference sequence). Trimming took 7 bases from V and 4 from J, leaving 7 bases between them. This CDR3 is 11 amino acids long. CDR3 region: CASTFSTEAFF. CDR3 DNA sequence: TGTGCCAGCACGTTCAGCACTGAAGCTTTCTTT.

Comment on this clonotype: A junction boundary mismatches the germline segment, possibly from a read error. The V call is TRBV10-1, the J call TRBJ2-7; D may be TRBD2 (7 bases). The V gene's germline CDR1 is WNHNN and CDR2 SYGVQD (reference sequence). This CDR3 contains 15 residues. CDR3 in amino acids: CTSSQGGGYSYEQYF. In DNA form, the CDR3 reads TGCACCAGCTCCCAAGGGGGGGGGTACTCCTACGAGCAGTACTTC.

This clonotype was counted a few times. The chain uses TRBV11-3 and TRBJ2-1; D gene uncertain. Between the trimmed V and J ends, which lost 2 bases and 5 bases, there was a span of 10 bases. Germline V gene sequence: CDR1 SGHNT, CDR2 YENEEA. The CDR3 consists of 14 residues. CDR3: CASSLSSAHNEQFF. The DNA for the CDR3 is TGTGCCAGCAGCTTATCGAGTGCTCACAATGAGCAGTTCTTC.

This chain links TRBV9 with TRBJ2-3; D could derive from TRBD1 or TRBD2 (5 bases each). Germline V gene data show CDR1 as SGDLS and CDR2 as YYNGEE. CDR3 length equals 15 residues. The ends were cut back, 0 bases at V and 4 bases at J, with 12 bases in the middle. The CDR3 bases are TGTGCCAGCAGCGTAGATGGGGGAGTCCCAGATACGCAGTATTTT. This translates into CASSVDGGVPDTQYF. The entire variable domain, with the rest obtained from reference TRBV9 and TRBJ2-3, is as follows: DSGVTQTPKHLITATGQRVTLRCSPRSGDLSVYWYQQSLDQGLQFLIQYYNGEERAKGNILERFSAQQFPDLHSELNLSSLELGDSALYFCASSVDGGVPDTQYFGPGTRLTVL.

Ten or more counts support this clonotype. The V call is TRBV15, the J call TRBJ2-2, with unresolved D. The germline V gene has CDR1 LNHNV and CDR2 YYDKDF (reference sequence). This CDR3 contains 14 residues. V dropped 2 bases and J dropped 5 bases, with 9 bases sitting between them. CDR3 coding DNA: TGTGCCACCAGCAGATTCGCTGAAACCGGGGAGCTGTTTTTT. Its protein product is CATSRFAETGELFF.

The chain links TRBV7-2 to TRBJ1-1, with TRBD1 matching over 9 bases. This CDR3 is built from 14 residues. The ends lost 5 bases at V and 4 bases at J; junction bases unmatched: 5. Germline lookup yields CDR1 SGHTA and CDR2 FQGNSA. The CDR3 reads CASSPDRGSTEAFF. The CDR3 DNA sequence: TGTGCCAGCAGCCCGGACAGGGGATCCACTGAAGCTTTCTTT.

This clonotype was seen more than once but under ten times. J is TRBJ2-7 and V is TRBV4-2, with TRBD2 as a possible D gene (5 bases). This CDR3 has 13 residues. CDR1 LGHNA and CDR2 YNFKEQ come from the germline V gene. V dropped 1 base and J dropped 5 bases, with 9 bases sitting between them. The CDR3 bases are TGTGCCAGCAGCCAAGTCCCCGGGAACGAGCAGTACTTC. Protein product: CASSQVPGNEQYF.

CDR3 in amino acids: CASSTRTDYYGYTF. CDR3 DNA: TGTGCCAGTAGTACCCGGACAGACTACTATGGCTACACCTTC. The V and J genes are TRBV19 and TRBJ1-2; D might be TRBD1 (6 bases). This CDR3 has 14 residues. Between the trimmed V and J ends, which lost 4 bases and 3 bases, there was a span of 12 bases. From germline, CDR1 is LNHDA and CDR2 SQIVND (reference sequence).